This entry is about one TCR beta chain. Its binding antigen is unknown. No base qualities exist here, and no much larger clone lies one base off it. PBMCs were isolated by Ficoll-Paque density gradient centrifugation. The sample comes from a study of T-cell memory formation after mild COVID-19 (dated by TCRdb to about 2021). In the study overall: Most TCR sequence clusters were specific to one of the two donors. In a couple of donors, T-cell clones that expanded and contracted after mild COVID-19 were tracked by sequencing TCRalpha and TCRbeta repertoires over time. Two young, previously healthy adult volunteers made up the cohort, one male and one female. General conclusions and limits of the study: From day 15 to 85, contracting clones showed balanced CD4/CD8 phenotypes, whereas a second wave of clones that expanded from day 15 to 37 leaned towards CD4+. Whether the second-wave clones peaking on day 37 were SARS-CoV-2 specific was not confirmed. Contracting CD4+ clones turned up mainly in the CM and EM memory subsets, whereas EMRA was where CD8+ clones were enriched. Some responding clones were detected in pre-infection memory, suggesting pre-existing cross-reactive memory T cells joined the SARS-CoV-2 response. The study covered only two mild cases, and larger cohorts including severe cases with pre-infection samples were considered necessary.

Sequencing took place on an Illumina NovaSeq 6000. TCRalpha and TCRbeta cDNA libraries were constructed by 5'RACE with constant-segment primers, with sample barcodes and unique molecular identifiers being introduced. Trizol reagent was used to extract RNA from every sample. Libraries were amplified in two PCR steps, with a second sample barcode and Illumina TruSeq adapters added in the second step. The libraries were sequenced on an Illumina NovaSeq using 2 x 150 bp paired-end reads. The paper's data handling went like this. Reads were demultiplexed and collapsed into UMI-guided consensus sequences with migec v1.2.7. Using mixcr v2.1.11, UMI consensuses were aligned to TRA and TRB V and J templates and then assembled into clonotypes. Clonotypes were classified as expanded or contracted when called significant by both edgeR and NoisET, with noise models trained on biological replicates. For edgeR calls, the cutoffs were a false discovery rate-adjusted p below 0.01 and a log2 fold-change threshold of 1. As an exploratory analysis of dynamics, PCA with hierarchical clustering was applied to max-normalized trajectories of the 1000 most abundant clonotypes. Separately sequenced CD4+ and CD8+ repertoires were used to assign a CD4 or CD8 phenotype to each responding clone. TCRdb itself trimmed the public reads at Q25 with fastp, ran MiXCR and retained productive beta chains. Each entry is one CDR3 protein sequence, shown with its most common DNA and genes. TCRdb, not the authors, supplied the V and J calls. This sample has approximately 350,000 distinct CDR3 sequences in its table, and 13% of those were observed once. Over 20% of the sample belongs to the ten largest clones.

V was cut back by 3 bases and J by 6 bases, leaving a gap of 17 bases between them. Including cysteine and phenylalanine, the CDR3 has 15 amino acids. Here the CDR3 DNA is all that survives: 45 bases in frame from base 1. From a lookup of the germline V gene, CDR1 and CDR2 are SGHTA and FQGNSA. Material: PBMCs or a T cell subset sorted from them (not recorded which). The sequence joins TRBV7-2 to TRBJ1-2, and perhaps TRBD1 as D gene, on 5 matching bases. The TCR was taken from a man between 18 and 35 years old who had mild COVID-19 (a few samples of this study predate the infection). The sample titles of this study are shuffled in the database, so cell type and time point are left out; the donor was told from shared clones. DNA sequence: TGTGCCAGCAGCTTCCAATCCCAGGGACGGAATGGCTACACCTTC. Protein translation: CASSFQSQGRNGYTF.